Below, one TCR beta chain is given with its context. The sample originates from a study of blood T cell repertoires in COVID-19. As for the study in general: Donors in the United States, Italy and Spain gave samples during acute or convalescent COVID-19.

Only in-frame clones appear in the TCRdb table, and some are missing; sequencing was by immunoSEQ multiplex PCR. Of around 150,000 clones listed, around 82% are singletons. The length of the CDR3 is 15 residues. CDR1 and CDR2 (germline): LGHDT, YNNKEL (reference sequence). The V gene lost 0 bases and the J gene lost 5 bases, with 13 bases spanning the gap. The sequence was collected from a man aged 35 to 55 who had recovered from COVID-19. The sequenced sample consisted of PBMCs or T cells enriched from blood (not recorded which). The chain recombines TRBV3-1 (or the pseudogene TRBV3-2) with TRBJ2-5; no firm D call. The CDR3 reads CASSQDPASRETQYF. The CDR3 DNA reads as TGTGCCAGCAGCCAAGATCCAGCGAGTAGGGAGACCCAGTACTTC.